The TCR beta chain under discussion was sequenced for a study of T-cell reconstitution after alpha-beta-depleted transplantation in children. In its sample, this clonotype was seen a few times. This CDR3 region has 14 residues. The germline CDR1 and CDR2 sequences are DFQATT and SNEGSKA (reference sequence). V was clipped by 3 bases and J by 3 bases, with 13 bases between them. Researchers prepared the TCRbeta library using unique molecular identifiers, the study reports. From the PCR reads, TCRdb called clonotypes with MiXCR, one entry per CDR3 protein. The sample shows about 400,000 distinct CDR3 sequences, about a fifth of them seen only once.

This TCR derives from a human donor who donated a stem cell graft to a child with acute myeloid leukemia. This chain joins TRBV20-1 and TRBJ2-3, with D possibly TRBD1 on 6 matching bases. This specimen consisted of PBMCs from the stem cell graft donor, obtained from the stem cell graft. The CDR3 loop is CSARGAGATDTQYF. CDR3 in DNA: TGCAGTGCTAGGGGGGCTGGAGCAACAGATACGCAGTATTTT.